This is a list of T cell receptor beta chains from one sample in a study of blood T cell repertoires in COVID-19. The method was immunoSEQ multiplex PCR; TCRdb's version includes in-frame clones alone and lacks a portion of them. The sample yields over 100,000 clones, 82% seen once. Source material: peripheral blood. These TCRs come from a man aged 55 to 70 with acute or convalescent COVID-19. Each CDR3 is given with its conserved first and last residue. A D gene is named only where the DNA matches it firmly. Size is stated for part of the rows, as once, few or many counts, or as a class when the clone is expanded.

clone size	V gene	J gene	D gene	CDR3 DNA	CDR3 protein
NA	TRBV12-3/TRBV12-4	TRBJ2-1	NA	TGTGCCAGCAGTTACGTCCCGGGTGGGGAGCAGTTCTTC	CASSYVPGGEQFF
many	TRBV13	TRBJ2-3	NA	TGTGCCAGCAGCTTAAGGACTTTGCCCTATCGCACAGATACGCAGTATTTT	CASSLRTLPYRTDTQYF
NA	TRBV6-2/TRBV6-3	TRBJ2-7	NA	TGTGCCAGCAGCATCTCGTCCTACGAGCAGTACTTC	CASSISSYEQYF
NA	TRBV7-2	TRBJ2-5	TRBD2	TGTGCCAGCAGCTTCCAGCGGGGGGGCTTGGAGACCCAGTACTTC	CASSFQRGGLETQYF
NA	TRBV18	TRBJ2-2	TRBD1	TGTGCCAGCTCACCGCCGGGACAGGGGTCCCGGGAGCTGTTTTTT	CASSPPGQGSRELFF
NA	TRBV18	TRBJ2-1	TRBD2	TGTGCCAGCTCACCCGGGACTACTGAGAATGAGCAGTTCTTC	CASSPGTTENEQFF
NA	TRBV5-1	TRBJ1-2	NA	TGCGCCAGCAGCTTTCAGACAGGCTATGGCTACACCTTC	CASSFQTGYGYTF
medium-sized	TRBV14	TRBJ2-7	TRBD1	TGTGCCAGCAGCCAAGCATTCGGGACAGGATTCCTCTACGAGCAGTACTTC	CASSQAFGTGFLYEQYF
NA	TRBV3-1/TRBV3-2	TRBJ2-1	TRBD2	TGTGCCAGCAGCCAAGACCCCCCTAGCGGGAGGGGCAATGAGCAGTTCTTC	CASSQDPPSGRGNEQFF
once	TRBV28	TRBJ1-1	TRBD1	TGTGCCAGCAGAAGGACAGGGGATGCTCATAATACTGAAGCTTTCTTT	CASRRTGDAHNTEAFF
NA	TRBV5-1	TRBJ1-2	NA	TGCGCCAGCAGCTTGGCCAGTTTTAACTATGGCTACACCTTC	CASSLASFNYGYTF
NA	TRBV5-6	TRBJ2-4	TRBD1	TGTGCCAGCAGCTTGGGTGGGACAGTAAACATTCAGTACTTC	CASSLGGTVNIQYF
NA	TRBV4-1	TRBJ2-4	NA	TGCGCCAGCAGCCAAGAAAATTGGGGCAGGGTTAACCTAGCCAAAAACATTCAGTACTTC	CASSQENWGRVNLAKNIQYF
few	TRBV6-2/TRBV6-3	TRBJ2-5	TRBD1	TGTGCCAGCAGTTACGGGCAGGGGGAACTTGGAGAGACCCAGTACTTC	CASSYGQGELGETQYF
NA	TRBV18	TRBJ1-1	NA	TGTGCCAGCTCACCAGGGAGGGGCCCGGTTTTGGCTTTCTTT	CASSPGRGPVLAFF
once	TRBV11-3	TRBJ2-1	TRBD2	TGTGCCAGCAGCCAAGGGACTAGCGGGAGGTTCTCCTACAATGAGCAGTTCTTC	CASSQGTSGRFSYNEQFF
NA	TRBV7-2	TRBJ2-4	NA	TGTGCCAGCAGCTTGGACAGCCAGGGGAACATTCAGTACTTC	CASSLDSQGNIQYF
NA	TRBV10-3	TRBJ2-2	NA	TGTGCCATCAGAGGAGGCACACCGGCCGGGGAGCTGTTTTTT	CAIRGGTPAGELFF
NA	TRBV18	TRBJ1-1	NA	TGTGCCAGCTCAGAGCATCGCGACACTGAAGCTTTCTTT	CASSEHRDTEAFF
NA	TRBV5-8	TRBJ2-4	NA	TGTGCCAGCAGCTGGTCCGCCGGGAGAGGCAAAAACATTCAGTACTTC	CASSWSAGRGKNIQYF
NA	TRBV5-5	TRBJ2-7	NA	TGTGCCAGCAGCCCCGGGACAAATTACGAGCAGTACTTC	CASSPGTNYEQYF
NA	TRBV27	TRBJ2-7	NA	TGTGCCAGCACCAGGAGGTGGGGTACCTACGAGCAGTACTTC	CASTRRWGTYEQYF
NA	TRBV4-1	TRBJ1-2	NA	TGCGCCAGCAGCCAATGGCATATCGGACAGACTTATTTTAACTATGGCTACACCTTC	CASSQWHIGQTYFNYGYTF
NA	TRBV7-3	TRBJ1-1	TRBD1	TGTGCCAGCAGCTTAGGGGGGACAGTCACTGAAGCTTTCTTT	CASSLGGTVTEAFF
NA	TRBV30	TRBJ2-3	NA	TGTGCCTGGACCCAGGGGTTTATCACAGATACGCAGTATTTT	CAWTQGFITDTQYF
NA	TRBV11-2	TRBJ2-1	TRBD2	TGTGCCAGCAGCTTAGCAGCGGGAGAGGTGAATGAGCAGTTCTTC	CASSLAAGEVNEQFF
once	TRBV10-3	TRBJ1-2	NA	TGTGCCATCCGGTTGACCGGGGATTATGGCTACACCTTC	CAIRLTGDYGYTF
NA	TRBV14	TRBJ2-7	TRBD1	TGTGCCAGCAGCCTTGGGACAGGGGGCGAGCAGTACTTC	CASSLGTGGEQYF
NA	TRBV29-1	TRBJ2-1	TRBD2	TGCAGCGCCTCCAGGGGACTAGCGGGTTCAACCTACAATGAGCAGTTCTTC	CSASRGLAGSTYNEQFF
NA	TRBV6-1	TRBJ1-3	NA	TGTGCCAGCAGTGAACAGGGGCGCAGAAACACCATATATTTT	CASSEQGRRNTIYF
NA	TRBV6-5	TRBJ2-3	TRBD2	TGTGCCAGCATGCGACTAGCGGGGGTCCCAGATACGCAGTATTTT	CASMRLAGVPDTQYF
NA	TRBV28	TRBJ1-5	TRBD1	TGTGCCAGCAGTAGTCTCCAAGGGACAGGGGGCGGTCAGCCCCAGCATTTT	CASSSLQGTGGGQPQHF
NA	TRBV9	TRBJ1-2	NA	TGTGCCAGCAGCGGGCGACAGTCCGCTGCTAACTATGGCTACACCTTC	CASSGRQSAANYGYTF
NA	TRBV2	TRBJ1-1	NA	TGTGCCAGCAGTAAAACCCCCCGACAGGTTATGAACACTGAAGCTTTCTTT	CASSKTPRQVMNTEAFF
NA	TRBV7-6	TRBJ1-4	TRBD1	TGTGCCAGCAGCTTAAGAGGGAGACAGGGCGTGGGGTCGAATGAAAAACTGTTTTTT	CASSLRGRQGVGSNEKLFF
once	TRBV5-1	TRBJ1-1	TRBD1	TGCGCCAGCAGCTTGGCCGACAGGGGGCAAGGGGCTTTCTTT	CASSLADRGQGAFF
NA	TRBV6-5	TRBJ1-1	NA	TGTGCCAGCAGTACAATGAACACTGAAGCTTTCTTT	CASSTMNTEAFF
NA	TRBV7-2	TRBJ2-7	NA	TGTGCCAGCAGCCCCGACAGGTTCGAGCAGTACTTC	CASSPDRFEQYF
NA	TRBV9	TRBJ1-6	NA	TGTGCCAGCAGCGTAGGAGCCTTCTCCTATAATTCACCCCTCCACTTT	CASSVGAFSYNSPLHF
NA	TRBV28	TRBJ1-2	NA	TGTGCCAGCAGTCCCAGGATAAGACGACAGGCTCATGGCTACACCTTC	CASSPRIRRQAHGYTF
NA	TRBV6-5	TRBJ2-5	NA	TGTGCCAGCACCGCACGGGGGGCGGGGGAGACCCAGTACTTC	CASTARGAGETQYF
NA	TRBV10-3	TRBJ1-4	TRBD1	TGTGCCATCAGTGAAGGGACAGGGTTTGAAAAACTGTTTTTT	CAISEGTGFEKLFF
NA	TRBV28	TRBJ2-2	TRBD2	TGTGCCAGCAGTTTTCCCCAAAGTAGCGGGAGGGCCGCGAACGGGGAGCTGTTTTTT	CASSFPQSSGRAANGELFF